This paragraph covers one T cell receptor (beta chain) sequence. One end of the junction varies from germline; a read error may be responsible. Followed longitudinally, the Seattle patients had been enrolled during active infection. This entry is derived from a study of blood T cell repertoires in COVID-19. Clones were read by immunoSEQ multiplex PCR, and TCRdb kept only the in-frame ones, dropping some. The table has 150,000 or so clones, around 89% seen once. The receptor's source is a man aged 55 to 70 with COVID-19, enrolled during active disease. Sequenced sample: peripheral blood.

The CDR3 sequence: CASRLGPGGFTDTQYF. CDR3 DNA sequence: TGTGCCAGCAGGTTGGGCCCGGGGGGATTCACAGATACGCAGTATTTT. V is TRBV5-4 and J is TRBJ2-3; 7 nucleotides match TRBD2. The germline V gene encodes CDR1 SGHNT and CDR2 YYREEE (reference sequence). CDR3 size: 16 residues.